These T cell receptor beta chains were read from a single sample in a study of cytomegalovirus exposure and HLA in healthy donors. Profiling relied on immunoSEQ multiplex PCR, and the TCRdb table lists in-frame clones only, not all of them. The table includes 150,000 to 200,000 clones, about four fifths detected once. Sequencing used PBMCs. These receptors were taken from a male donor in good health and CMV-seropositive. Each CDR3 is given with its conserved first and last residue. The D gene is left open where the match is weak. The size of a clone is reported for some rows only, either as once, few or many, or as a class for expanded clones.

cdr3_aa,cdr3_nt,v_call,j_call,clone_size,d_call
CASSESRFRGNTIYF,TGTGCCAGCAGTGAAAGCAGGTTCAGGGGAAACACCATATATTTT,TRBV25-1,TRBJ1-3,NA,NA
CASSIRGEFAETQYF,TGTGCCAGTAGTATCCGGGGGGAGTTCGCGGAAACCCAGTACTTC,TRBV19,TRBJ2-5,once,TRBD2
CSGGPTDTQYF,TGCAGCGGGGGGCCCACAGATACGCAGTATTTT,TRBV20-1,TRBJ2-3,once,NA
CAWSRGQGLTNEKLFF,TGTGCCTGGAGTCGCGGACAGGGCCTGACTAATGAAAAACTGTTTTTT,TRBV30,TRBJ1-4,few,TRBD1
CASSRQGIRNTEAFF,TGTGCCAGCAGCAGACAGGGAATAAGGAACACTGAAGCTTTCTTT,TRBV11-2,TRBJ1-1,NA,TRBD1
CASSLERGHEQYF,TGTGCCAGCAGCTTAGAGCGGGGACACGAGCAGTACTTC,TRBV7-8,TRBJ2-7,few,TRBD2
CVCGQTFTGELFF,TGTGTCTGCGGGCAGACCTTCACCGGGGAGCTGTTTTTT,TRBV2,TRBJ2-2,NA,NA
CAWSVSGRSFSGNTIYF,TGTGCCTGGAGTGTATCGGGTAGATCCTTCTCTGGAAACACCATATATTTT,TRBV30,TRBJ1-3,NA,NA
CAWSPQGARTGELFF,TGTGCCTGGAGCCCACAGGGGGCGAGGACCGGGGAGCTGTTTTTT,TRBV30,TRBJ2-2,NA,TRBD1
CASSCVQGSGTEAFF,TGTGCCAGCAGTTGCGTACAGGGAAGTGGCACTGAAGCTTTCTTT,TRBV6-5,TRBJ1-1,NA,NA
CASSLFGANGYTF,TGTGCCAGCAGCTTATTTGGGGCAAATGGCTACACCTTC,TRBV7-2,TRBJ1-2,once,NA
CASSQETGAALPGGYTF,TGCGCCAGCAGCCAAGAAACAGGGGCCGCTCTGCCCGGTGGCTACACCTTC,TRBV4-1,TRBJ1-2,NA,TRBD1
CASSQVQGSPGGTEAFF,TGCGCCAGCAGCCAAGTACAGGGTAGTCCAGGGGGTACTGAAGCTTTCTTT,TRBV4-1,TRBJ1-1,NA,TRBD1
CAISESTSGGGYTF,TGTGCCATCAGTGAGTCGACTTCAGGGGGTGGCTACACCTTC,TRBV10-3,TRBJ1-2,NA,TRBD1
CAWRAGQEAFF,TGTGCCTGGAGGGCGGGCCAGGAGGCTTTCTTT,TRBV30,TRBJ1-1,NA,NA
CASTQTGTEAFF,TGCGCCAGCACCCAGACTGGTACTGAAGCTTTCTTT,TRBV10-2,TRBJ1-1,NA,NA
CASSYLGLANEQFF,TGTGCCAGCAGTTACTTGGGACTAGCAAATGAGCAGTTCTTC,TRBV6-5,TRBJ2-1,NA,TRBD2
CASSELAGADTQYF,TGTGCCAGCAGTGAACTAGCGGGGGCAGATACGCAGTATTTT,TRBV6-4,TRBJ2-3,many,TRBD2
CASSFGQGDTDTQYF,TGTGCCAGCAGCTTTGGACAGGGGGACACAGATACGCAGTATTTT,TRBV5-4,TRBJ2-3,NA,TRBD1
CASSPSTETYEQYF,TGTGCCAGCTCACCAAGTACAGAGACCTACGAGCAGTACTTC,TRBV18,TRBJ2-7,NA,NA
CASSFLGTGISSGEQYF,TGCGCCAGCAGCTTCCTCGGGACAGGAATATCTTCCGGCGAGCAGTACTTC,TRBV5-1,TRBJ2-7,NA,TRBD1
CASSGPTATNEKLFF,TGTGCCAGCAGTGGGCCGACAGCAACTAATGAAAAACTGTTTTTT,TRBV25-1,TRBJ1-4,once,NA
CSAQGQGSGYTF,TGCAGCGCCCAAGGACAGGGGAGTGGCTACACCTTC,TRBV29-1,TRBJ1-2,NA,TRBD1
CASSVDEASWTGELFF,TGTGCCAGCAGCGTAGATGAGGCTAGTTGGACCGGGGAGCTGTTTTTT,TRBV9,TRBJ2-2,NA,NA
CASSLGLAGGMYEQYF,TGTGCCAGCAGCCTCGGGCTAGCGGGGGGTATGTACGAGCAGTACTTC,TRBV11-1,TRBJ2-7,NA,TRBD2
CASSITAGGFGTQYF,TGCGCCAGCAGCATCACGGCAGGGGGCTTTGGGACCCAGTACTTC,TRBV4-3,TRBJ2-5,NA,TRBD1
CASSLDLSGEAFF,TGTGCCAGCAGCTTGGATCTGTCGGGGGAGGCTTTCTTT,TRBV5-4,TRBJ1-1,few,NA
CASSFGDNSPLHF,TGTGCCAGCAGTTTCGGGGATAATTCACCCCTCCACTTT,TRBV27,TRBJ1-6,NA,NA
CASSVRGSREPGELFF,TGTGCCAGCAGCGTCCGAGGTAGCCGCGAGCCCGGGGAGCTGTTTTTT,TRBV9,TRBJ2-2,NA,NA
CASSYGTGANTEAFF,TGTGCCAGTTCTTACGGGACAGGGGCCAACACTGAAGCTTTCTTT,TRBV19,TRBJ1-1,NA,TRBD1
CASSFARVNYGYTF,TGTGCCAGCAGTTTCGCCAGGGTGAACTATGGCTACACCTTC,TRBV27,TRBJ1-2,NA,NA
CASRPRQGHNSPLHF,TGTGCCAGCAGGCCTAGACAGGGCCATAATTCACCCCTCCACTTT,TRBV2,TRBJ1-6,few,TRBD1
CASSYVAGGHTQYF,TGTGCCAGCAGTTACGTGGCAGGGGGCCACACGCAGTATTTT,TRBV6-6,TRBJ2-3,NA,TRBD1
CASSLTGTTGFNSPLHF,TGCGCCAGCAGCCTAACCGGGACAACGGGGTTTAATTCACCCCTCCACTTT,TRBV4-1,TRBJ1-6,few,NA
CASSERGGEAFF,TGTGCCAGCAGTGAGAGGGGGGGTGAAGCTTTCTTT,TRBV2,TRBJ1-1,few,NA